This T cell receptor beta chain appears in the sequencing data of a study of cytomegalovirus exposure and HLA in healthy donors. In the study overall: The platform used for the roughly 110 validation repertoires matched that of the roughly 630 first-cohort repertoires, a later analysis reported.

Germline CDR1 is SGHRS and CDR2 is YFSETQ. Trimming took 3 bases from V and 0 from J; bases not matched to a gene: 11. The CDR3 consists of 17 residues. Notes on this clone: Its antigen is currently unknown.

Study-level findings and limits: Subsequent analysis found a tendency for first-cohort TCR clusters to co-occur within the 120 or so validation repertoires.

The repertoire was sequenced with immunoSEQ multiplex PCR; TCRdb's copy has only in-frame clones and lacks some. This sample yields approximately 300,000 clones, of which more than 80% are seen a single time; under 0.85% belongs to the top ten. This TCR derives from a woman between 18 and 29 years old in good health and CMV-seronegative. The sequenced sample was PBMCs. The genes are TRBV5-1 and TRBJ1-1; 7 bases are a match to TRBD1. CDR3: CASSSAGGTAMNTEAFF. In DNA form, the CDR3 reads TGCGCCAGCAGCTCCGCGGGAGGGACAGCCATGAACACTGAAGCTTTCTTT.